These 13 T cell receptor beta chains originate from one sample sequenced in a study of blood T cell repertoires in COVID-19. Produced via immunoSEQ multiplex PCR; TCRdb's table is partial and in-frame only. The table includes about 82,000 clones, around 89% detected once. The sequenced material came from PBMCs or T cells enriched from blood (not recorded which). These receptors came from a woman aged 45-59 years with acute COVID-19.

The DNA for the CDR3 is TGTGCCACCAGTGATGGGGCAGACTATGGCTACACCTTC. This translates into CATSDGADYGYTF. The chain combines TRBV24-1 with TRBJ1-2; weak D call: TRBD1 (5 bases). The CDR3 loop spans 13 amino acids. Per the germline V gene, CDR1 is KGHDR and CDR2 is SFDVKD. Trimming stripped 3 bases from V and 3 bases from J, with 7 bases between.

The V and J genes are TRBV7-9 and TRBJ2-1; 8 nucleotides agree with TRBD2. Germline CDR1 SEHNR, CDR2 FQNEAQ (reference sequence). The CDR3 covers 14 residues. V lost 3 bases and J lost 4; bases outside the gene matches: 2. CDR3 bases: TGTGCCAGCAGCTTGACTAGCGTTTACAATGAGCAGTTCTTC. Translating it yields CASSLTSVYNEQFF.

DNA for the CDR3: TGTGCCAGCAGCTTAAATGGAAAAGGAGGGCAGTTCTTC. It specifies CASSLNGKGGQFF. The chain links TRBV7-3 to TRBJ2-1; the D gene is possibly TRBD2 (5 bases). The CDR3 is made up of 13 amino acids. With 1 base removed from V and 12 bases from J, the gap between germline ends came to 13 bases. CDR1 SGHTA and CDR2 FQGTGA come from the germline V gene.

V usage is TRBV3-1 (or the pseudogene TRBV3-2) and J usage is TRBJ1-5, with TRBD1 matching 9 bases. Germline V gene lookup returns CDR1 LGHDT and CDR2 YNNKEL (reference sequence). Trimming removed 3 bases from V and 2 bases from J; junction bases left unmatched: 5. CDR3 size: 16 residues. CDR3 sequence (DNA): TGTGCCAGCAGCCACCGGGACAGGGCTGGCAATCAGCCCCAGCATTTT. This translates into CASSHRDRAGNQPQHF.

Points on this clone: A junction boundary mismatches the germline segment, possibly from a read error. The chain couples TRBV2 to TRBJ2-7; D perhaps matches TRBD2 (6 bases). The CDR3 sequence is 12 residues long. Germline V gene sequence: CDR1 SNHLY, CDR2 FYNNEI. The CDR3 region is CASSTAGSEPHF. Here the CDR3 DNA reads TGTGCCAGCAGCACGGCCGGGAGCGAGCCCCACTTC.

The chain is built from TRBV11-1 and TRBJ2-3, with 7 nucleotides matching TRBD2. V gave up 0 bases and J gave up 3 bases; unmatched junction bases: 6. Germline V gives CDR1 SGHAT, CDR2 FQDESV (reference sequence). The CDR3 consists of 16 residues. The CDR3 loop is CASSLAGGSETDTQYF. The CDR3 DNA is TGTGCCAGCAGCTTAGCCGGCGGGAGTGAGACAGATACGCAGTATTTT.

V gene TRBV5-1 combines with J gene TRBJ2-5; the D gene is possibly TRBD1 (6 bases). CDR1 is SGHRS, CDR2 YFSETQ, per germline. This CDR3 spans 20 amino acids. Trimming cost V 0 bases and J 2 bases, with 26 bases left between them. The CDR3: CASSLGPRDTQGWAQETQYF. The CDR3 DNA reads as TGCGCCAGCAGCTTGGGCCCCCGGGACACCCAAGGGTGGGCTCAAGAGACCCAGTACTTC. The variable domain in full, with the rest retrieved from reference TRBV5-1 and TRBJ2-5, is KAGVTQTPRYLIKTRGQQVTLSCSPISGHRSVSWYQQTPGQGLQFLFEYFSETQRNKGNFPGRFSGRQFSNSRSEMNVSTLELGDSALYLCASSLGPRDTQGWAQETQYFGPGTRLLVL.

The chain employs TRBV5-6 and TRBJ2-1; D ambiguous. Trimming removed 0 bases from V and 1 base from J, with 5 bases in between. Germline CDR1 and CDR2: SGHDT and YYEEEE. This CDR3 is 14 amino acids long. The CDR3 DNA sequence: TGTGCCAGCAGCTTGGCCCTTTCCTACAATGAGCAGTTCTTC. It codes for CASSLALSYNEQFF.

Of note for this clone: One junction end disagrees with the germline gene, perhaps due to a read error. The gene calls are TRBV7-7 and TRBJ1-1, with a weak D call TRBD1 (6 bases). CDR1 and CDR2 (germline): SSHAT, FNYEAQ (reference sequence). The CDR3 contains 13 residues. The CDR3 sequence: CASSQGLRTEAFF. Here the CDR3 DNA reads TGTGCTAGCAGTCAGGGGTTACGCACTGAAGCTTTCTTT.

V gene TRBV21-1 combines with J gene TRBJ2-7; TRBD1 is taken as the D call from the table, unchecked against the DNA. TRBV21-1 is a pseudogene segment. There are 16 residues in the CDR3. The CDR3 DNA reads as TGTGCCAGCAGCAAGGGTTGGGGCAGACGATTAAGAGAGCAGTACTTC. It yields the protein CASSKGWGRRLREQYF.

The gene calls are TRBV27 and TRBJ2-1; D is possibly TRBD2 (6 bases). The CDR3 runs to 15 residues. V lost 3 bases and J 7 bases, leaving 16 bases between the germline ends. Germline-derived CDR1 and CDR2 are MNHEY and SMNVEV (reference sequence). The DNA for the CDR3 is TGTGCCAGCAGTTTTAGTATGGGGAGCGGGAATGAGCAGTTCTTC. It codes for CASSFSMGSGNEQFF.

J is TRBJ1-3 and V is TRBV6-5, with TRBD1 as a possible D gene (5 bases). The germline CDR1 and CDR2 sequences are MNHEY and SVGAGI. This CDR3 region has 16 residues. V was shortened by 2 bases and J by 1 base, with 12 bases between the two germline ends. CDR3 residues: CASSYGAGESGNTIYF. DNA of the CDR3: TGTGCCAGCAGTTACGGGGCTGGGGAATCTGGAAACACCATATATTTT.

This clone was seen only once. The chain joins TRBV9 to TRBJ1-1, with TRBD1 identical over 9 bases. The length of the CDR3 is 14 residues. CDR1 and CDR2 (germline): SGDLS, YYNGEE. Trimming cost V 3 bases and J 7 bases; bases outside gene matches: 7. The chain's CDR3 is CASSAQGANGEAFF. In nucleotides, the CDR3 is TGTGCCAGCAGCGCACAGGGGGCGAACGGTGAAGCTTTCTTT.